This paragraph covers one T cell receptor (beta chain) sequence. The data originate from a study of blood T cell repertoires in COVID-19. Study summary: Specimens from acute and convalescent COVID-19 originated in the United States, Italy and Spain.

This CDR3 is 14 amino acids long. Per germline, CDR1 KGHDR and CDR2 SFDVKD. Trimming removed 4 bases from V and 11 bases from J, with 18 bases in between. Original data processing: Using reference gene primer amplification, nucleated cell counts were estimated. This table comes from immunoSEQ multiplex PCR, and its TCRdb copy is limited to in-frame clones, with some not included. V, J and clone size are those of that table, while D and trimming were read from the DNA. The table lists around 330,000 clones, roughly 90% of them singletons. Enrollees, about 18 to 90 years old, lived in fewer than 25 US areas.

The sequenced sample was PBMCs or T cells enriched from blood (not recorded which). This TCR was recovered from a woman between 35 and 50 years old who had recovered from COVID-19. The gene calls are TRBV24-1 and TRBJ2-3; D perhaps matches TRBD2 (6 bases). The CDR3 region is CATSESGTLGWQYF. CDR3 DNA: TGTGCCACCAGTGAGTCCGGGACTCTCGGGTGGCAGTATTTT.